The 25 T cell receptor beta chains reported below all come from one sample, sequenced in a study of T cells in Graves' hyperthyroidism and ophthalmopathy. RNA transcripts yielded amplified TCR beta CDR3 regions. The HTBI primer set served for first-round RT-PCR of the TCR CDR3. Using its own MiXCR run on the multiplex PCR reads, TCRdb lists one record per CDR3 protein. The data hold 660,000 or so distinct CDR3 sequences, with over 40% observed a single time. What was sequenced was peripheral blood or thyroid tissue (not recorded which). Receptors were obtained from an adult man with Graves' disease, either hyperthyroidism or ophthalmopathy (not recorded which).

The chain carries TRBV10-2 and TRBJ1-2, with no clear D. This CDR3 region has 11 residues. V shed 2 bases and J shed 7 bases, with 5 bases lying between them. Germline V gene lookup returns CDR1 WSHSY and CDR2 SAAADI. CDR3 in amino acids: CASSEEGGYTF. CDR3 nucleotide sequence: TGCGCCAGCAGTGAGGAGGGTGGCTACACCTTC.

The chain combines TRBV15 with TRBJ1-2; 12 bases are shared with TRBD1. The CDR3 is 18 amino acids. V was pared by 1 base and J by 1 base, with 7 bases of the junction left unmatched. Germline loops: CDR1 LNHNV, CDR2 YYDKDF (reference sequence). CDR3 nucleotides: TGTGCCACCAGCAGAGTTACCGGGACAGGGGGCTTTAACTATGGCTACACCTTC. Amino acids: CATSRVTGTGGFNYGYTF.

This clonotype appeared many times. The rearrangement uses TRBV20-1 and TRBJ1-3; D not resolved. Germline V gene lookup returns CDR1 DFQATT and CDR2 SNEGSKA (reference sequence). There are 11 residues in the CDR3. Between the trimmed V and J ends, which lost 6 bases and 8 bases, there was a span of 11 bases. The CDR3 spells CSAQNRDTIYF. The DNA of the CDR3 is TGCAGTGCCCAGAACCGGGACACCATATATTTT.

This rearrangement joins TRBV19 to TRBJ2-7; 7 nucleotides agree with TRBD2. CDR1 and CDR2 from the germline V gene are LNHDA and SQIVND (reference sequence). The V gene end was trimmed by 11 bases and the J gene end by 6 bases; junction bases not matched to a gene: 13. This CDR3 has 13 residues. The CDR3 is CAWSLRSGAEQYF. In nucleotides, the CDR3 is TGTGCCTGGAGTCTTCGGAGCGGGGCCGAGCAGTACTTC.

V usage is TRBV24-1 and J usage is TRBJ1-5; the D gene is possibly TRBD1 (6 bases). Trimming took 4 bases from V and 1 from J, leaving 13 bases between them. The CDR3 runs to 16 residues. CDR1 is KGHDR and CDR2 is SFDVKD in the germline V gene. The CDR3 loop reads CATSDPGTLSNQPQHF. CDR3 DNA: TGTGCCACCAGTGACCCCGGGACATTGAGCAATCAGCCCCAGCATTTT.

This clonotype was counted once. The chain combines TRBV5-1 with TRBJ1-5; D is unresolved. V lost 4 bases to trimming and J lost 1 base, with 15 bases between them. Germline-derived CDR1 and CDR2 are SGHRS and YFSETQ. The CDR3 extends over 16 amino acids. The CDR3: CASSPLIGRSNQPQHF. The DNA of the CDR3 is TGCGCCAGCAGCCCTCTTATCGGCAGAAGCAATCAGCCCCAGCATTTT. The full variable domain, its missing parts supplied by reference TRBV5-1 and TRBJ1-5, is KAGVTQTPRYLIKTRGQQVTLSCSPISGHRSVSWYQQTPGQGLQFLFEYFSETQRNKGNFPGRFSGRQFSNSRSEMNVSTLELGDSALYLCASSPLIGRSNQPQHFGDGTRLSIL.

At least ten counts were recorded for this clonotype. The chain combines TRBV20-1 with TRBJ2-7; possibly TRBD1 for D (6 bases). The CDR3 runs to 12 residues. CDR1 DFQATT and CDR2 SNEGSKA come from the germline V gene (reference sequence). V lost 3 bases and J 6 bases, leaving 12 bases between the germline ends. The CDR3 region has the DNA TGCAGTGCTAGTAGGCAGGGGAGCGAGCAGTACTTC. Translated: CSASRQGSEQYF.

The rearrangement uses TRBV20-1 and TRBJ1-6; no reliable D call. The length of the CDR3 is 14 residues. CDR1 and CDR2 (germline): DFQATT, SNEGSKA (reference sequence). Deletions cut 5 bases from V and 7 bases from J, with 15 bases between. The CDR3 nucleotides are TGCAGTGCTTCCTCGGTGGAGATAAATTCACCCCTCCACTTT. This sequence encodes CSASSVEINSPLHF.

As regards this clonotype: A much larger clone differs by one base, so this may be a read error. The rearrangement links TRBV2 to TRBJ1-2, with 10 bases lining up with TRBD1. V lost 1 base, J lost 8 bases, and 4 bases stayed unmatched. The CDR3 spans 14 residues. The V gene's germline CDR1 is SNHLY and CDR2 FYNNEI. The CDR3 bases are TGTGCCAGCAGTGAAGTAGGACAGGGGGAGGGCTACACCTTC. It encodes CASSEVGQGEGYTF. Drawing the rest from reference TRBV2 and TRBJ1-2, the complete variable domain is EPEVTQTPSHQVTQMGQEVILRCVPISNHLYFYWYRQILGQKVEFLVSFYNNEISEKSEIFDDQFSVERPDGSNFTLKIRSTKLEDSAMYFCASSEVGQGEGYTFGSGTRLTVV.

The J gene is TRBJ2-7, the V gene TRBV7-9, with 7 bases aligning to TRBD1. This CDR3 has 15 residues. Germline CDR1 and CDR2: SEHNR and FQNEAQ (reference sequence). Germline trimming cut 5 bases from V and 3 bases from J; bases unmatched to any gene: 10. The CDR3 nucleotides are TGTGCCAGCAGCCAAGGGGGTAACAGGGGCTACGAGCAGTACTTC. Translated, it gives CASSQGGNRGYEQYF.

The chain carries TRBV10-3 and TRBJ1-4; D gene ambiguous. The CDR3 is 15 amino acids. CDR1 and CDR2 from the germline V gene are ENHRY and SYGVKD. The V end lost 5 bases, the J end lost 5 bases, and 15 bases lay between the germline ends. The CDR3 reads CAISTEGSSNEKLFF. CDR3 sequence (DNA): TGTGCCATCAGTACAGAAGGGTCATCGAATGAAAAACTGTTTTTT.

This clonotype was detected many times. V gene TRBV10-2 combines with J gene TRBJ1-5, with D uncertain. The CDR3 consists of 14 residues. Germline-derived CDR1 and CDR2 are WSHSY and SAAADI. V was cut by 3 bases and J by 0 bases, with 6 bases left in between. The CDR3, as DNA: TGCGCCAGCAGTGATGTATATAGCAATCAGCCCCAGCATTTT. This sequence encodes CASSDVYSNQPQHF.

This clonotype was found a few times. The chain has TRBV20-1 and TRBJ2-5; 9 bases line up with TRBD2. This CDR3 has 17 amino acids. Trimming at V came to 1 base and at J to 7 bases, leaving 16 bases not matched to a gene. Germline V lookup: CDR1 DFQATT, CDR2 SNEGSKA (reference sequence). The CDR3 bases are TGCAGTGCTAGAGTGTCAGGGACTAGCAGAAGCATCGGGACCCAGTACTTC. Its protein product is CSARVSGTSRSIGTQYF.

Many counts were recorded for this clonotype. The V call is TRBV25-1, the J call TRBJ1-1; a possible D gene is TRBD1 (5 bases). The CDR3 is 13 amino acids. In germline, CDR1 is MGHDK, CDR2 SYGVNS. V was shortened by 1 base and J by 11 bases, with 14 bases between the two germline ends. The CDR3 nucleotides read TGTGCCAGCAGTGAATGGGGCGTGTTAGAGGCTTTCTTT. It codes for CASSEWGVLEAFF. The whole variable domain, filled in from reference TRBV25-1 and TRBJ1-1, reads EADIYQTPRYLVIGTGKKITLECSQTMGHDKMYWYQQDPGMELHLIHYSYGVNSTEKGDLSSESTVSRIRTEHFPLTLESARPSHTSQYLCASSEWGVLEAFFGQGTRLTVV.

The rearrangement joins TRBV7-9 to TRBJ2-2; D possibly corresponds to TRBD1 (6 bases). Germline V gene sequence: CDR1 SEHNR, CDR2 FQNEAQ (reference sequence). The CDR3 loop spans 16 amino acids. Trimming removed 1 base from V and 4 bases from J, with 13 bases in between. This CDR3 reads CASSLVGVGGTGELFF. CDR3 nucleotides: TGTGCCAGCAGCTTAGTGGGTGTAGGGGGCACCGGGGAGCTGTTTTTT.

In its sample, this clonotype was seen many times. This chain connects TRBV6-5 to TRBJ1-4, with 7 bases that match TRBD1. The CDR3 length is 16 residues. Germline values: CDR1 MNHEY, CDR2 SVGAGI. J was trimmed by 0 bases and V by 7 bases; bases with no gene match: 8. The CDR3 DNA reads as TGTGCCAGCACTGTTGGACAGGTCTCAACTAATGAAAAACTGTTTTTT. Translation gives CASTVGQVSTNEKLFF.

The J gene is TRBJ1-2, the V gene TRBV15; 7 bases align to TRBD1. V lost 3 bases and J lost 2; bases outside the gene matches: 15. This CDR3 has 18 residues. The germline CDR1 and CDR2 sequences are LNHNV and YYDKDF (reference sequence). The CDR3 nucleotides read TGTGCCACCAGCAGTTCTACCGGGACAGACTACATAAACTATGGCTACACCTTC. This sequence encodes CATSSSTGTDYINYGYTF.

The chain links TRBV9 to TRBJ1-1; D uncertain. V was clipped by 0 bases and J by 5 bases, with 11 bases between them. The CDR3 contains 14 residues. Germline V gives CDR1 SGDLS, CDR2 YYNGEE. The CDR3 reads CASSVGEGGTEAFF. The DNA of the CDR3 is TGTGCCAGCAGCGTAGGGGAGGGTGGTACTGAAGCTTTCTTT.

This clonotype was counted only a few times. V usage is TRBV7-9 and J usage is TRBJ2-7; D unclear. Trimming removed 4 bases from V and 2 bases from J, with 12 bases in between. The CDR3 covers 14 residues. Germline V CDR1 and CDR2: SEHNR, FQNEAQ (reference sequence). The CDR3 DNA sequence: TGTGCCAGCAGCTCCAAGGACGGGCCCTACGAGCAGTACTTC. Protein: CASSSKDGPYEQYF. Full variable domain (outside the CDR3, taken from reference TRBV7-9 and TRBJ2-7): DTGVSQNPRHKITKRGQNVTFRCDPISEHNRLYWYRQTLGQGPEFLTYFQNEAQLEKSRLLSDRFSAERPKGSFSTLEIQRTEQGDSAMYLCASSSKDGPYEQYFGPGTRLTVT.

Concerning this clonotype: A read error may explain this, as a much larger clone is one base away. Here the CDR3 DNA reads TGTGCCAGCAGCGTCACAGGGATCTCTCCTGGCTACACCTTC. It yields the protein CASSVTGISPGYTF. The rearrangement joins TRBV9 to TRBJ1-2; D possibly corresponds to TRBD1 (6 bases). Germline CDR1 and CDR2: SGDLS and YYNGEE. The CDR3 runs to 14 residues. Deletions cut 2 bases from V and 7 bases from J, with 15 bases between.

The chain has TRBV9 and TRBJ2-6; 15 bases map to TRBD2. Losses at the gene ends were 7 bases for V and 3 bases for J; bases not matched to a gene: 5. From germline, CDR1 is SGDLS and CDR2 YYNGEE. This CDR3 region has 17 residues. This CDR3 reads CASGPGLAGGGANVLTF. The CDR3 bases are TGTGCCAGCGGTCCGGGACTAGCGGGAGGTGGGGCCAACGTCCTGACTTTC.

This chain uses TRBV19 with TRBJ1-2; no clear D. CDR1 is LNHDA and CDR2 is SQIVND in the germline V gene (reference sequence). The CDR3 loop spans 15 amino acids. Deletions cut 3 bases from V and 1 base from J, with 12 bases between. CDR3 loop: CASSIGSSRNYGYTF. Written as DNA, the CDR3 is TGTGCCAGTAGTATCGGATCAAGCCGTAACTATGGCTACACCTTC.

This clonotype was found many times. The V gene is TRBV2, the J gene TRBJ1-5, with D unclear. Per the germline V gene, CDR1 is SNHLY and CDR2 is FYNNEI. The CDR3 contains 14 residues. V was pared by 3 bases and J by 4 bases, with 10 bases between. This CDR3 is CASSERGMNQPQHF. In DNA, the CDR3 is TGTGCCAGCAGTGAGAGAGGAATGAATCAGCCCCAGCATTTT. Looking up the rest from reference TRBV2 and TRBJ1-5 gives the full variable domain: EPEVTQTPSHQVTQMGQEVILRCVPISNHLYFYWYRQILGQKVEFLVSFYNNEISEKSEIFDDQFSVERPDGSNFTLKIRSTKLEDSAMYFCASSERGMNQPQHFGDGTRLSIL.

As for this clonotype: One end of the junction varies from germline; a read error may be responsible. The V call is TRBV7-9, the J call TRBJ2-6; TRBD1 agrees at 7 bases. The CDR3 spans 12 residues. Germline values: CDR1 SEHNR, CDR2 FQNEAQ (reference sequence). CDR3 protein: CASKGQTWPEAF. The DNA for the CDR3 is TGTGCCAGCAAGGGACAGACTTGGCCTGAAGCTTTC.

This clonotype showed up just a few times. J is TRBJ1-2 and V is TRBV7-9; 8 bases agree with TRBD1. In germline, CDR1 is SEHNR, CDR2 FQNEAQ (reference sequence). This CDR3 is 16 amino acids long. Trimming at V came to 5 bases and at J to 3 bases, leaving 11 bases not matched to a gene. The CDR3 loop is CASSQVVPQGDYGYTF. CDR3 bases: TGTGCCAGCAGCCAAGTAGTGCCACAGGGGGACTATGGCTACACCTTC.